This T cell receptor beta chain appears in the sequencing data of a study of cytomegalovirus exposure and HLA in healthy donors. The study, taken as a whole, reports: An ancestry cluster, one associated with Asian ancestry, reportedly showed fewer N-insertions than the roughly 670-donor mean in a later analysis. CMV antigen specificity was confirmed in vitro for a few CMV-associated chains. The classifier reportedly diagnosed cytomegalovirus status with high sensitivity and specificity.

The PCR ran on 60 Vbeta and 13 Jbeta primers. In the authors' workflow: Around 11 million shared chains were among the about 80 million unique TCR beta chains that a later analysis counted. Method: immunoSEQ multiplex PCR; TCRdb's copy keeps in-frame clones and lacks some. V and J calls and clone size are given by that table; D and trimming were obtained from the DNA. The data show under 150,000 clones, with around 70% seen just once and 2.9% held by the top ten. For this clone: The antigen is undetermined.

The CDR3 extends over 16 amino acids. Germline V CDR1 and CDR2: MNHEY, SMNVEV (reference sequence). Trimming took 6 bases from V and 6 from J; bases not matched to a gene: 15. V and J are TRBV27 and TRBJ1-2, with 8 bases matching TRBD1. This receptor was identified in a human donor in good health. The sequenced material came from PBMCs. CDR3: CASSFGSRTGRNGYTF. CDR3 sequence (DNA): TGTGCCAGCAGCTTCGGCTCCCGGACAGGGAGAAATGGCTACACCTTC.